This TCR beta chain derives from a study of siplizumab effects on memory and regulatory T cells. In the study overall: The authors ran mixed lymphocyte reactions in pairs, with siplizumab at around 1 ug/mL or without drug. Study-wide results and caveats: With siplizumab, Treg-derived clones averaged around 69% of mappable alloreactive CD4+ clones, versus approximately 27% in controls. Apparently key alloresponse contributors, naive T cells also seemed more diverse than memory cells.

Trimming removed 1 base at V and 10 bases at J, with 12 bases between. This CDR3 is built from 14 residues. Germline assignment: CDR1 SGHDT and CDR2 YYEEEE. This clone was seen a few times. Its antigen is unknown. Coculturing was carried out on the mixed lymphocyte reaction cells. It lasted six to seven days and was done at 37°C. Each sample had about 10^5 TCR templates assayed. TCRdb keeps only in-frame clones here, not all; method: immunoSEQ multiplex PCR. The table includes about 18,000 clones, around 40% detected once. The V gene is TRBV5-6, the J gene TRBJ1-6; perhaps TRBD1 as D (5 bases). The TCR sequence derives from a human donor in good health; the cells came from an allogeneic mixed lymphocyte reaction. Some clones in this sample may be carry-over from other donors' samples. The sequencing sample was made of CFSE-low (dividing) CD4+ T cells sorted from an allogeneic mixed lymphocyte reaction. The CDR3 loop is CASSLTGARSPLHF. The CDR3 DNA follows: TGTGCCAGCAGCTTGACAGGAGCGAGGTCACCCCTCCACTTT.